These 29 T cell receptor beta chains originate from one sample sequenced in a study of cytomegalovirus exposure and HLA in healthy donors (dated 2017 in TCRdb). Receptor libraries were prepared by the immunoSEQ multiplex PCR assay. The multiplex PCR relied on a mix of 60 forward primers for TCR Vbeta segments and 13 reverse primers for TCR Jbeta segments. TCRdb took this table from immuneACCESS and kept in-frame rearrangements with V and J called. Such tables lack part of the clones; where checked against another copy, unresolved V genes explain under half of the gap, and the rest is unexplained. The sample profile shows about 82,000 clones; 74% of them were found once. Approximately 6% of the sample goes to the ten largest clones. The material sequenced was PBMCs. Receptors were obtained from a woman aged 45-65 years in good health and CMV-seropositive.

This clone came up a few times. The chain joins TRBV6-5 to TRBJ2-4; possible D gene TRBD1, 5 bases. Trimming took 4 bases from V and 2 from J, leaving 12 bases between them. The V gene's germline CDR1 is MNHEY and CDR2 SVGAGI. CDR3 length: 15 residues. This CDR3 reads CASSSDAGTKNIQYF. The CDR3 nucleotides are TGTGCCAGCAGTTCCGACGCAGGGACCAAAAACATTCAGTACTTC.

The rearrangement uses TRBV7-6 and TRBJ2-5; 8 bases line up with TRBD1. Germline V gene data show CDR1 as SGHVS and CDR2 as FNYEAQ. This CDR3 comprises 14 residues. J lost 5 bases, V lost 5 bases, and 7 bases had no gene match. CDR3 DNA: TGTGCCAGCAGCAGACAGGGGCCCCTGGAGACCCAGTACTTC. It is translated as CASSRQGPLETQYF.

The chain employs TRBV5-1 and TRBJ2-1, with 8 bases fitting TRBD2. Germline V CDR1 and CDR2: SGHRS, YFSETQ. The CDR3 is 15 residues long. V lost 3 bases and J lost 7; bases outside the gene matches: 9. CDR3 DNA: TGCGCCAGCAGCTCCCTGCCGTCTAGCGGGAATGAGCAGTTCTTC. Protein: CASSSLPSSGNEQFF. Full variable domain (rest looked up from reference TRBV5-1 and TRBJ2-1): KAGVTQTPRYLIKTRGQQVTLSCSPISGHRSVSWYQQTPGQGLQFLFEYFSETQRNKGNFPGRFSGRQFSNSRSEMNVSTLELGDSALYLCASSSLPSSGNEQFFGPGTRLTVL.

The chain combines TRBV27 with TRBJ2-1; 7 bases map to TRBD2. V shed 1 base, J shed 5 bases, and the junction held 5 bases outside the gene matches. The CDR3 runs to 15 residues. Germline CDR1 reads MNHEY; CDR2 reads SMNVEV (reference sequence). The CDR3 DNA sequence: TGTGCCAGCAGTTTATTGGGACTACATGACAATGAGCAGTTCTTC. It codes for CASSLLGLHDNEQFF.

This clone was counted only a few times. V and J are TRBV6-6 and TRBJ2-3, with a tentative D call TRBD1 (5 bases). CDR3 length: 14 amino acids. V lost 6 bases and J lost 8, with 18 bases in between. CDR1 MNHNY and CDR2 SVGAGI come from the germline V gene (reference sequence). CDR3 sequence reads: CASRIDIQDFTQYF. In DNA form, the CDR3 reads TGTGCCAGCAGAATTGACATACAGGATTTTACGCAGTATTTT.

The rearrangement uses TRBV30 and TRBJ2-5; D is possibly TRBD2 (6 bases). The length of the CDR3 is 14 residues. CDR1 is GTSNPN and CDR2 is SVGIG in the germline V gene (reference sequence). V was pared by 4 bases and J by 4 bases, with 16 bases between. The CDR3 sequence is CAWMANGGTETQYF. For the CDR3, the DNA is TGTGCCTGGATGGCTAATGGGGGGACAGAGACCCAGTACTTC.

This chain uses TRBV6-1 with TRBJ1-1; 7 nucleotides align to TRBD1. The germline CDR1 and CDR2 sequences are MNHNS and SASEGT. This CDR3 contains 16 residues. V was clipped by 1 base and J by 5 bases; unmatched bases: 10. The CDR3 here is CASSEESSYRGTEAFF. CDR3 DNA sequence: TGTGCCAGCAGTGAAGAATCCTCCTACAGGGGAACTGAAGCTTTCTTT.

The CDR3 nucleotides are TGTGCCAGCAGGGGGACAGGGTCCTATGGCTACACCTTC. It translates to CASRGTGSYGYTF. V and J are TRBV6-1 and TRBJ1-2, with 9 nucleotides matching TRBD1. Trimming cost V 6 bases and J 4 bases; bases outside gene matches: 3. This CDR3 is 13 amino acids long. From germline, CDR1 is MNHNS and CDR2 SASEGT.

The chain recombines TRBV28 with TRBJ2-7, with 12 bases aligning to TRBD2. The CDR3 runs to 15 residues. The V gene's germline CDR1 is MDHEN and CDR2 SYDVKM. Trimming at V came to 5 bases and at J to 3 bases, leaving 5 bases not matched to a gene. Here the CDR3 DNA reads TGTGCCAGCAGTACCGGACTAGCGGGACTCTACGAGCAGTACTTC. Residues: CASSTGLAGLYEQYF.

The chain recombines TRBV29-1 with TRBJ2-5; D not certain. This CDR3 contains 11 residues. Per germline, CDR1 SQVTM and CDR2 ANQGSEA. This CDR3 is CIGVNQETQYF. The CDR3 DNA is TGCATCGGAGTCAACCAAGAGACCCAGTACTTC.

This clone has a handful of counts. The rearrangement links TRBV30 to TRBJ1-2; D not certain. Germline CDR1 GTSNPN, CDR2 SVGIG (reference sequence). Trimming stripped 3 bases from V and 5 bases from J, with 13 bases between. The CDR3 has 13 amino acids. Here the CDR3 DNA reads TGTGCCTGGAGCCAGACCAGCGCTTATGGCTACACCTTC. Amino acids: CAWSQTSAYGYTF.

The rearrangement joins TRBV7-2 to TRBJ2-7, with D perhaps matching TRBD2 (7 bases). V lost 5 bases, J lost 3 bases, and 14 bases lay in between. Germline assignment: CDR1 SGHTA and CDR2 FQGNSA. This CDR3 has 14 residues. This CDR3 reads CASSPQRGHYEQYF. As DNA, the CDR3 is TGTGCCAGCAGCCCCCAGCGGGGACACTACGAGCAGTACTTC.

This clone came up a few times. The rearrangement links TRBV28 to TRBJ2-7; no firm D call. This CDR3 contains 14 residues. Trimming removed 7 bases at V and 3 bases at J, with 16 bases between. Germline V CDR1 and CDR2: MDHEN, SYDVKM. The CDR3 protein is CASTRHGLNYEQYF. CDR3 nucleotides: TGTGCCAGCACCCGACATGGGCTGAACTACGAGCAGTACTTC.

The V and J genes are TRBV6-5 and TRBJ2-7; 10 positions match TRBD2. CDR3 length: 15 amino acids. The V and J ends lost 8 bases and 4 bases, in that order; junction bases with no gene match: 11. Germline V lookup: CDR1 MNHEY, CDR2 SVGAGI. CDR3 DNA sequence: TGTGCCAGCTGGCGGACTAGCGGAGCCCTTTACGAGCAGTACTTC. This translates into CASWRTSGALYEQYF.

This clone was seen only a few times. The chain has TRBV2 and TRBJ1-2; D gene uncertain. This CDR3 is 16 amino acids long. The V gene lost 0 bases and the J gene lost 1 base, with 12 bases spanning the gap. CDR1 is SNHLY and CDR2 is FYNNEI in the germline V gene. CDR3 sequence reads: CASSEALMRSNYGYTF. The CDR3 DNA reads TGTGCCAGCAGTGAAGCGCTTATGAGAAGTAACTATGGCTACACCTTC.

V and J are TRBV28 and TRBJ2-4; TRBD1 might be the D (6 bases). The CDR3 is 17 residues long. V was clipped by 3 bases and J by 0 bases, with 15 bases between them. Germline-derived CDR1 and CDR2 are MDHEN and SYDVKM. CDR3 bases: TGTGCCAGCAGTTTGGCCTCAGGGGTCCTAGCCAAAAACATTCAGTACTTC. Translation: CASSLASGVLAKNIQYF.

CDR3 residues: CASSVEASGSSEQFF. The CDR3 DNA is TGTGCCAGCAGCGTAGAAGCTAGCGGGAGCAGCGAGCAGTTCTTC. The chain combines TRBV9 with TRBJ2-1; the match to TRBD2 covers 10 bases. In germline, CDR1 is SGDLS, CDR2 YYNGEE. Trimming cost V 0 bases and J 10 bases; bases outside gene matches: 7. This CDR3 is 15 amino acids long.

This chain links TRBV6-5 with TRBJ2-7; 8 bases are a match to TRBD1. J lost 0 bases, V lost 6 bases, and 7 bases had no gene match. Germline CDR1 MNHEY, CDR2 SVGAGI. CDR3 size: 15 residues. The CDR3 is CASSRDRSSSYEQYF. For the CDR3, the DNA is TGTGCCAGCAGCAGGGACAGGTCAAGCTCCTACGAGCAGTACTTC.

This chain uses TRBV6-4 with TRBJ1-1; TRBD1 aligns across 8 bases. Unmatched junction bases numbered 7, after V lost 7 bases and J lost 3 bases. Per the germline V gene, CDR1 is MRHNA and CDR2 is SNTAGT. This CDR3 is built from 14 residues. Here the CDR3 reads CASKVDRVDTEAFF. For the CDR3, the DNA is TGTGCCAGCAAAGTGGACAGGGTGGACACTGAAGCTTTCTTT.

This clone came up a few times. The chain joins TRBV4-1 to TRBJ2-2, with 9 bases that match TRBD1. CDR3 length equals 16 residues. J was trimmed by 4 bases and V by 3 bases; bases with no gene match: 6. The V gene's germline CDR1 is MGHRA and CDR2 YSYEKL. The DNA of the CDR3 is TGCGCCAGCAGCCAGGGGACAGGGATGGGCACCGGGGAGCTGTTTTTT. Residues: CASSQGTGMGTGELFF.

The chain links TRBV5-1 to TRBJ2-1; 8 bases are a match to TRBD2. The CDR3 length is 16 residues. Germline CDR1 reads SGHRS; CDR2 reads YFSETQ. V dropped 0 bases and J dropped 7; count of bases not matched to a gene: 9. The CDR3: CASSLEIAGGTNEQFF. The DNA for the CDR3 is TGCGCCAGCAGCTTGGAGATTGCGGGAGGTACGAATGAGCAGTTCTTC. Full variable domain (outside the CDR3, taken from reference TRBV5-1 and TRBJ2-1): KAGVTQTPRYLIKTRGQQVTLSCSPISGHRSVSWYQQTPGQGLQFLFEYFSETQRNKGNFPGRFSGRQFSNSRSEMNVSTLELGDSALYLCASSLEIAGGTNEQFFGPGTRLTVL.

The chain uses TRBV2 and TRBJ2-1, with 12 bases identical to TRBD2. Per germline, CDR1 SNHLY and CDR2 FYNNEI. This CDR3 is 15 amino acids long. The junction had 7 bases not matched to a gene; V was cut back by 6 bases and J by 7 bases. The CDR3 region is CASRETSGSRNEQFF. Written as DNA, the CDR3 is TGTGCCAGCAGGGAGACTAGCGGGAGTAGAAATGAGCAGTTCTTC.

The chain has TRBV18 and TRBJ1-1; a possible D gene is TRBD1 (6 bases). Germline CDR1 reads KGHSH; CDR2 reads LQKENI. The length of the CDR3 is 12 residues. V gave up 3 bases and J gave up 6 bases, with 8 bases separating them. CDR3 region: CASSPPGAEAFF. In DNA, the CDR3 is TGTGCCAGCTCACCCCCAGGGGCTGAAGCTTTCTTT.

This sequence joins TRBV2 and TRBJ2-2, with a tentative D call TRBD1 (6 bases). V dropped 6 bases and J dropped 2 bases, with 25 bases sitting between them. The CDR3 has 19 amino acids. Germline V gene sequence: CDR1 SNHLY, CDR2 FYNNEI. The CDR3 loop is CASRTTRTGNDSNTGELFF. The CDR3 DNA is TGTGCCAGCAGAACGACGCGAACAGGGAACGACTCCAACACCGGGGAGCTGTTTTTT.

The chain couples TRBV27 to TRBJ2-7; possible D gene TRBD2, 6 bases. Deletions cut 6 bases from V and 4 bases from J, with 16 bases between. This CDR3 is built from 14 residues. Germline CDR1 is MNHEY and CDR2 is SMNVEV (reference sequence). CDR3 nucleotide sequence: TGTGCCAGCAGCCGGGGGACCTTGCGGTACGAGCAGTACTTC. Its protein is CASSRGTLRYEQYF.

The J gene is TRBJ2-3, the V gene TRBV7-2; TRBD2 agrees at 13 bases. The CDR3 runs 20 residues. Unmatched junction bases numbered 13, after V lost 0 bases and J lost 4 bases. Looked up from germline, CDR1 is SGHTA and CDR2 is FQGNSA. The CDR3 reads CASSLAPTSGRANRADTQYF. CDR3 DNA sequence: TGTGCCAGCAGCTTAGCCCCAACTAGCGGGAGGGCCAACCGTGCAGATACGCAGTATTTT.

V usage is TRBV7-8 and J usage is TRBJ2-7; 7 nucleotides line up with TRBD2. With V trimmed by 4 bases and J by 3 bases, 12 bases remained unmatched. Germline-derived CDR1 and CDR2 are SGHVS and FQNEAQ. The CDR3 covers 16 residues. The chain's CDR3 is CASSSRGGSTHYEQYF. Here the CDR3 DNA reads TGTGCCAGCAGCTCGCGTGGCGGGAGTACCCACTACGAGCAGTACTTC.

The rearrangement links TRBV7-9 to TRBJ2-5; the match to TRBD1 covers 10 bases. In germline, CDR1 is SEHNR, CDR2 FQNEAQ (reference sequence). Unmatched junction bases numbered 0, after V lost 3 bases and J lost 5 bases. The CDR3 has 13 amino acids. CDR3 DNA: TGTGCCAGCAGCTTGGACAGGGGGGAGACCCAGTACTTC. Translated, it gives CASSLDRGETQYF.

J is TRBJ1-5 and V is TRBV6-1; 7 nucleotides match TRBD1. J gave up 4 bases and V 7 bases, and 7 bases lay outside the gene matches. CDR3 length equals 14 residues. Germline CDR1 and CDR2: MNHNS and SASEGT. The CDR3, as DNA: TGTGCCAGCATCCCCGACAGGGAGAATCAGCCCCAGCATTTT. Protein sequence: CASIPDRENQPQHF.